Each of the 16 T cell receptor beta chains below was sequenced from the same sample in a study of tumor-infiltrating lymphocytes in primary liver carcinoma. Blood RNA was derived from unsorted whole blood, and germline DNA was extracted too. The input was 500 ng total RNA; TCR beta cDNA was made from it with a constant-region primer. ARM-PCR was slightly modified, and three nested multiplex PCR rounds with it gave rise to the TCR beta libraries. Primers for the first two PCR rounds were TRBV1-TRBV30 forward primers and a C-beta reverse primer (approximately 10 cycles per round). TCRdb reprocessed the multiplex PCR reads with MiXCR, giving one entry per CDR3 protein. The repertoire includes about 320,000 distinct CDR3 sequences, 65% of them detected once, and roughly 10% sits in the top ten. Sequenced sample: peripheral blood. All receptors derive from a man between 35 and 55 years old with primary liver carcinoma and hepatitis B virus infection.

This sequence joins TRBV4-1 and TRBJ2-5, with 7 bases matching TRBD2. Trimming removed 3 bases from V and 5 bases from J; junction bases left unmatched: 15. The CDR3 is 17 amino acids. Germline-derived CDR1 and CDR2 are MGHRA and YSYEKL. In DNA, the CDR3 is TGCGCCAGCAGCCATCTAAACCTATTGGGAGGGCGTGAGACCCAGTACTTC. Translated, it gives CASSHLNLLGGRETQYF.

As concerns this clonotype: A junction end diverges from the germline sequence, so it may reflect a read error. The chain has TRBV11-2 and TRBJ2-3; tentatively, D is TRBD2 (5 bases). Germline CDR1 SGHAT, CDR2 FQNNGV. CDR3 size: 15 residues. The CDR3 reads CASSLSNGITDTQYF. The CDR3, as DNA: TGCGCCAGCAGCTTGTCTAACGGGATCACAGATACGCAGTATTTT.

This clonotype has more than one count but fewer than ten. The chain couples TRBV5-5 to TRBJ1-1; D gene unclear. CDR3 size: 12 residues. Germline loops: CDR1 SGHKS, CDR2 YYEKEE (reference sequence). V was pared by 4 bases and J by 11 bases, with 15 bases between. CDR3 sequence (DNA): TGTGCCAGCAGCCTATGGACGTCCAGGGCTTTCTTT. Its protein is CASSLWTSRAFF.

Notes on this clonotype: Germline and junction disagree at one end, which may indicate a read error. This chain links TRBV5-4 with TRBJ2-7; maybe TRBD2 (6 bases). The CDR3 consists of 13 residues. From germline, CDR1 is SGHNT and CDR2 YYREEE (reference sequence). CDR3 bases: TGTGCCAACAGCTACGGGACTGGCTACGAGCTGTACTTC. Translating gives CANSYGTGYELYF.

Concerning this clonotype itself: A much larger clone lies one base from this, so it may be a read error. The chain has TRBV6-1 and TRBJ1-1, with D possibly matching TRBD1 (5 bases). The germline V gene has CDR1 MNHNS and CDR2 SASEGT. CDR3 length: 13 residues. The CDR3 DNA follows: TGTGCCAGCAGTAAAGGCGGGGGGTCTGAAGCTATCTTT. This gives the protein CASSKGGGSEAIF.

This clonotype has a single count. A single base separates this from a much larger clone, so it may be a read error. The gene calls are TRBV4-1 and TRBJ1-5; D not certain. The length of the CDR3 is 16 residues. Germline CDR1 MGHRA, CDR2 YSYEKL. The CDR3 is CASSPRAAYSNQPHHF. For the CDR3, the DNA is TGCGCCAGCAGCCCTCGAGCCGCTTATAGCAATCAGCCCCACCATTTT.

Note on this clonotype: One end of the junction does not line up with germline, which may come from a read error. This sequence joins TRBV2 and TRBJ1-5; D is undetermined. The CDR3 loop spans 13 amino acids. The germline CDR1 and CDR2 sequences are SNHLY and FYNNEI. Here the CDR3 DNA reads TGTGCTAGCAGCGCCTTTGAAGATCAGCCCCAGCATTTT. Protein product: CASSAFEDQPQHF.

A word on this clonotype: A much more abundant neighbour one base away suggests this may be a read error. The conserved phenylalanine or tryptophan normally closing the CDR3 is absent here, so this likely arose from a read error. The rearrangement uses TRBV12-3 or TRBV12-4 and TRBJ2-5; maybe TRBD1 (5 bases). The CDR3 runs to 13 residues. V was cut by 3 bases and J by 4 bases, with 9 bases left in between. The CDR3 bases are TGTGCCAGCAGTTTCTCAGGGTTAGAGACCCAGTACTCC. It specifies CASSFSGLETQYS.

Details on this clonotype: Since no conserved phenylalanine or tryptophan closes the CDR3, a read error is the likely cause. CDR3 residues: CASSPFSWAPEQFL. CDR3 DNA: TGCGCTAGCAGCCCGTTCAGTTGGGCCCCTGAGCAGTTCCTC. This chain links TRBV4-3 with TRBJ2-1; D remains unclear. Germline loops: CDR1 LGHNA, CDR2 YSLEER. CDR3 length: 14 residues.

On this clonotype: This may arise from a read error, as a much more abundant clone is one base away. The chain combines TRBV4-3 with TRBJ1-4; 8 bases agree with TRBD1. This CDR3 is 15 amino acids long. CDR1 and CDR2 (germline): LGHNA, YSLEER. The CDR3 here is CASNQAGQANEKLFF. Written as DNA, the CDR3 is TGCGCCAGCAACCAAGCGGGACAGGCTAATGAAAAACTGTTTTTT.

In the case of this clonotype: Being one base from a much bigger clone, this may be a read error. The chain joins TRBV5-4 to TRBJ2-2, with D tentatively TRBD2 (6 bases). This CDR3 comprises 15 residues. Germline loops: CDR1 SGHNT, CDR2 YYREEE (reference sequence). The CDR3 nucleotides are TGTGCCAGCGGCTTGTCGGGGGTAACCACCGGGGAGCTGTTTTTT. As protein: CASGLSGVTTGELFF.

On this clonotype: Its ends do not fully match the called genes, so a read error is possible. The J gene is TRBJ2-7, the V gene TRBV5-1, with D perhaps TRBD1 (6 bases). The CDR3 runs to 15 residues. CDR1 is SGHRS and CDR2 is YFSETQ in the germline V gene. The CDR3 protein is CASTLVPGAGYGQYF. CDR3 bases: TGCGCCAGCACCCTGGTCCCAGGGGCGGGCTACGGGCAGTACTTC. The full variable domain, rest sourced from reference TRBV5-1 and TRBJ2-7, is KAGVTQTPRYLIKTRGQQVTLSCSPISGHRSVSWYQQTPGQGLQFLFEYFSETQRNKGNFPGRFSGRQFSNSRSEMNVSTLELGDSALYLCASTLVPGAGYGQYFGPGTRLTVT.

The gene calls are TRBV7-9 and TRBJ1-2; D may be TRBD1 (5 bases). CDR3 length: 14 amino acids. Germline V gene sequence: CDR1 SEHNR, CDR2 FQNEAQ (reference sequence). Trimming left V 1 base short and J 7 bases short, with 13 bases between. CDR3 DNA sequence: TGTGCCAGCAGCTTAGATGGCAGGGAGAGTGGCTACACCTTC. Translated, it gives CASSLDGRESGYTF.

Points on this clonotype: The junction shows a germline mismatch at one end, possibly a read error. The genes are TRBV11-1 and TRBJ2-2; TRBD2 might be the D (6 bases). Germline CDR1 and CDR2: SGHAT and FQDESV (reference sequence). The CDR3 length is 16 residues. CDR3 residues: CASSPGVVANIGELFF. The DNA for the CDR3 is TGTGCCAGCAGCCCGGGGGTCGTGGCGAACATCGGGGAGCTGTTTTTT.

Turning to this clonotype: At one boundary the junction diverges from the germline segment, which might be a read error. CDR3 DNA: TGTGCCAGCAGTCTACGGGGGGATGAAACTTTCTTT. The encoded protein is CASSLRGDETFF. This chain uses TRBV12-3 or TRBV12-4 with TRBJ1-1; TRBD1 might be the D (5 bases). The CDR3 contains 12 residues.

The chain carries TRBV4-1 and TRBJ2-6; D remains unclear. The CDR3 has 16 amino acids. Trimming stripped 0 bases from V and 2 bases from J, with 8 bases between. The germline V gene has CDR1 MGHRA and CDR2 YSYEKL. The CDR3 DNA sequence: TGCGCCAGCAGCCAAGATCACGCAGCTGGGGCCAACGTCCTGACTTTC. It codes for CASSQDHAAGANVLTF.